The next 20 T cell receptor beta chains were all read from a single sample in a study of spatial heterogeneity in lung cancer. Each CDR3 protein gets one entry after TCRdb re-called the 5' RACE reads with MiXCR. This sample has 50,000 or so distinct CDR3 sequences, with 7.6% found just once. This sample's time point: sample taken at primary tumor resection. No cells were sorted before sequencing. The whole RNA sequenced was extracted from tumor, nontumor lung or frozen PBMC. Material: PBMCs, obtained at surgery. The source is a female donor with early-stage non-small cell lung cancer.

Only a few counts were recorded for this clonotype. V and J are TRBV27 and TRBJ1-1; no clear D gene. There are 10 residues in the CDR3. The V end was cut by 5 bases, the J end by 13 bases, with 11 bases between. CDR1 is MNHEY and CDR2 is SMNVEV in the germline V gene (reference sequence). The CDR3 nucleotides read TGTGCCAGCAGTCCTCCGGTGCATTTCTTT. Translated, it gives CASSPPVHFF.

The table lists this clonotype with many counts. V usage is TRBV24-1 and J usage is TRBJ2-7; a possible D gene is TRBD1 (5 bases). The germline V and J ends were trimmed by 2 bases and 2 bases, with 18 bases remaining between them. The CDR3 is made up of 17 amino acids. Germline-derived CDR1 and CDR2 are KGHDR and SFDVKD. Written as DNA, the CDR3 is TGTGCCACCAGTGATTGGGGCCGGCAAGCAAGGGCCTACGAGCAGTACTTC. Residues: CATSDWGRQARAYEQYF.

This clonotype was recorded many times. This rearrangement joins TRBV7-8 to TRBJ2-5; either TRBD1 or TRBD2 may supply D (5 bases each). The V gene lost 6 bases and the J gene lost 0 bases, with 8 bases spanning the gap. The CDR3 covers 13 residues. Germline V lookup: CDR1 SGHVS, CDR2 FQNEAQ. Written as DNA, the CDR3 is TGTGCCAGCAGGGGGACGAACCAAGAGACCCAGTACTTC. Its protein product is CASRGTNQETQYF.

The J gene is TRBJ1-2, the V gene TRBV12-3 or TRBV12-4; D gene uncertain. CDR3 size: 13 residues. V lost 4 bases and J lost 4, with 10 bases in between. This CDR3 is CASSYYSVYGYTF. The CDR3 nucleotides are TGTGCCAGCAGTTACTACAGCGTCTATGGCTACACCTTC.

The sample holds many counts of this clonotype. The chain joins TRBV7-2 to TRBJ2-1; D is possibly TRBD1 (6 bases). The CDR3 consists of 13 residues. The ends were cut back, 1 base at V and 6 bases at J, with 7 bases in the middle. Germline V gene lookup returns CDR1 SGHTA and CDR2 FQGNSA. CDR3 sequence reads: CASSLGTVNEQFF. The CDR3 nucleotides read TGTGCCAGCAGCTTAGGGACAGTCAATGAGCAGTTCTTC.

This clonotype has just a few counts. CDR3 sequence: CASSPTGVTEAFF. As DNA, the CDR3 is TGTGCCAGCAGCCCAACAGGGGTCACTGAAGCTTTCTTT. The chain recombines TRBV7-9 with TRBJ1-1; 7 bases line up with TRBD1. The CDR3 consists of 13 residues. V dropped 5 bases and J dropped 4; count of bases not matched to a gene: 4. Germline V gene lookup returns CDR1 SEHNR and CDR2 FQNEAQ (reference sequence). Drawing the rest from reference TRBV7-9 and TRBJ1-1, the complete variable domain is DTGVSQNPRHKITKRGQNVTFRCDPISEHNRLYWYRQTLGQGPEFLTYFQNEAQLEKSRLLSDRFSAERPKGSFSTLEIQRTEQGDSAMYLCASSPTGVTEAFFGQGTRLTVV.

This clonotype has a count of ten or more. The J gene is TRBJ2-4, the V gene TRBV19; maybe TRBD1 (6 bases). Germline-derived CDR1 and CDR2 are LNHDA and SQIVND (reference sequence). Trimming pared 5 bases from V and 0 bases from J, leaving 11 bases between. CDR3 length: 15 residues. CDR3 coding DNA: TGTGCCAGTAGTTTGGGGGCGCGAGCCAAAAACATTCAGTACTTC. As protein: CASSLGARAKNIQYF.

The chain is built from TRBV7-9 and TRBJ2-1, with 7 bases fitting TRBD2. The CDR3 has 17 amino acids. V trimming: 0 bases; J trimming: 10 bases; junction bases outside the gene matches: 15. The germline gives CDR1 SEHNR, CDR2 FQNEAQ (reference sequence). The CDR3 DNA is TGTGCCAGCAGCTTAGCCGCGGCGGGGGTTAACCGAGGGGAGCAGTTCTTC. As protein: CASSLAAAGVNRGEQFF.

This clonotype was seen ten or more times. This sequence joins TRBV7-9 and TRBJ2-1; D gene unclear. V lost 3 bases and J lost 5, with 11 bases in between. The CDR3 covers 14 residues. The germline V gene encodes CDR1 SEHNR and CDR2 FQNEAQ (reference sequence). The CDR3 protein is CASSFLGSDNEQFF. The CDR3 bases are TGTGCCAGCAGCTTCCTAGGATCGGACAATGAGCAGTTCTTC. Full variable domain (missing parts from reference TRBV7-9 and TRBJ2-1): DTGVSQNPRHKITKRGQNVTFRCDPISEHNRLYWYRQTLGQGPEFLTYFQNEAQLEKSRLLSDRFSAERPKGSFSTLEIQRTEQGDSAMYLCASSFLGSDNEQFFGPGTRLTVL.

This clonotype was seen many times. The chain couples TRBV10-1 to TRBJ1-1; no clear D gene. Germline CDR1 is WNHNN and CDR2 is SYGVQD (reference sequence). V lost 6 bases and J lost 3, with 14 bases in between. There are 14 residues in the CDR3. The CDR3 DNA reads as TGCGCCAGCAGAGCCGGGAGGCTCGACACTGAAGCTTTCTTT. Its translation: CASRAGRLDTEAFF.

This chain connects TRBV7-2 to TRBJ2-6; no definite D call. Trimming removed 5 bases from V and 1 base from J, with 18 bases in between. In germline, CDR1 is SGHTA, CDR2 FQGNSA. The CDR3 contains 18 residues. The CDR3 DNA is TGTGCCAGCAGCCCACCATGGCCACAATCTTCTGGGGCCAACGTCCTGACTTTC. Protein: CASSPPWPQSSGANVLTF.

This clonotype was found many times. The chain carries TRBV5-4 and TRBJ2-3, with 10 bases aligning to TRBD2. The CDR3 totals 16 residues. V was pared by 0 bases and J by 1 base, with 2 bases of the junction left unmatched. Germline-derived CDR1 and CDR2 are SGHNT and YYREEE (reference sequence). CDR3: CASSLGAGGRTDTQYF. The CDR3 nucleotides read TGTGCCAGCAGCTTGGGAGCGGGGGGGCGCACAGATACGCAGTATTTT.

This clonotype has a handful of counts. This chain joins TRBV12-3 or TRBV12-4 and TRBJ1-2; D ambiguous. The CDR3 has 13 amino acids. Trimming shortened V by 3 bases and J by 1 base, and 6 bases separated the two germline ends. CDR3 coding DNA: TGTGCCAGCAGTTTCGAGGTTAACTATGGCTACACCTTC. Translated: CASSFEVNYGYTF.

V gene TRBV15 combines with J gene TRBJ2-1, with D possibly being TRBD1 (6 bases). Trimming stripped 5 bases from V and 0 bases from J, with 14 bases between. The CDR3 consists of 16 residues. CDR1 is LNHNV and CDR2 is YYDKDF in the germline V gene (reference sequence). CDR3 region: CATSAQGRGSYNEQFF. CDR3 bases: TGTGCCACCAGCGCACAGGGACGGGGCTCCTACAATGAGCAGTTCTTC.

The gene calls are TRBV4-3 and TRBJ2-3, with 10 nucleotides matching TRBD2. The germline V gene has CDR1 LGHNA and CDR2 YSLEER. The CDR3 consists of 16 residues. V was pared by 0 bases and J by 3 bases, with 3 bases of the junction left unmatched. The CDR3 loop reads CASSQEPGLATDTQYF. The CDR3 DNA reads TGCGCCAGCAGCCAAGAGCCGGGACTAGCGACAGATACGCAGTATTTT.

The chain links TRBV20-1 to TRBJ2-1; 7 bases agree with TRBD2. From germline, CDR1 is DFQATT and CDR2 SNEGSKA (reference sequence). CDR3 length: 14 residues. Unmatched junction bases numbered 12, after V lost 1 base and J lost 12 bases. CDR3 in amino acids: CSARARGTTMRQFF. Here the CDR3 DNA reads TGCAGTGCTAGAGCGCGGGGGACTACAATGAGGCAGTTCTTC.

This clonotype was picked up a small number of times. CDR3 loop: CASSLGQGSEKLFF. CDR3 DNA sequence: TGTGCCAGCAGTTTGGGACAGGGAAGTGAAAAACTGTTTTTT. This rearrangement joins TRBV12-3 or TRBV12-4 to TRBJ1-4; 9 bases are a match to TRBD1. J was trimmed by 7 bases and V by 3 bases; bases with no gene match: 3. This CDR3 is 14 amino acids long.

This clonotype was seen repeatedly, ten times or more. This chain connects TRBV6-5 to TRBJ2-2; 12 bases are shared with TRBD2. J lost 4 bases, V lost 5 bases, and 5 bases had no gene match. This CDR3 has 16 amino acids. Per the germline V gene, CDR1 is MNHEY and CDR2 is SVGAGI. CDR3 in amino acids: CASSRPSGGATGELFF. CDR3 coding DNA: TGTGCCAGCAGTAGGCCTAGCGGGGGGGCCACCGGGGAGCTGTTTTTT.

This clonotype was counted at least ten times. V gene TRBV27 combines with J gene TRBJ1-4, with a tentative D call TRBD1 (5 bases). The CDR3 length is 15 residues. Trimming took off 1 base at V and 8 bases at J, with 14 bases between the two ends. CDR1 and CDR2 (germline): MNHEY, SMNVEV (reference sequence). CDR3 DNA: TGTGCCAGCAGTTTATTGCCGGGGGGTTGGGAAAAACTGTTTTTT. The encoded protein is CASSLLPGGWEKLFF.

In its sample, this clonotype was seen many times. The chain has TRBV9 and TRBJ2-1; 16 bases line up with TRBD2. V trimming: 4 bases; J trimming: 6 bases; junction bases outside the gene matches: 7. This CDR3 region has 17 residues. CDR1 and CDR2 (germline): SGDLS, YYNGEE. The CDR3 sequence is CASSSGLAGGSFNEQFF. The DNA for the CDR3 is TGTGCCAGCAGCTCGGGACTAGCGGGGGGGTCTTTCAATGAGCAGTTCTTC.